This T cell receptor beta chain was recovered during a study of cytomegalovirus exposure and HLA in healthy donors. The PCR made use of 60 Vbeta and 13 Jbeta primers. The table came from immunoSEQ multiplex PCR; TCRdb's copy has only in-frame clones and leaves some out. The table lists under 130,000 clones, roughly three quarters of them singletons. CDR3 length equals 13 residues. CDR1 is ENHRY, CDR2 SYGVKD, per germline. The sequence came from a man aged 40-55 years in good health and CMV-seropositive. The sequencing input was PBMCs. The chain recombines TRBV10-3 with TRBJ2-5; 10 bases align to TRBD2. The DNA matches TRBJ2-7 better at its end, which makes the J call doubtful. Here the CDR3 reads CAAGTSVSYEQYF. The CDR3 DNA reads as TGTGCCGCCGGGACTAGCGTTTCCTACGAGCAGTACTTC.